A selection of T cell receptor beta chains follows, all from one sample in a study of T-cell reconstitution after alpha-beta-depleted transplantation in children. In TCRdb, the PCR reads were re-called with MiXCR into one record per CDR3 protein. Seen here are 700,000 or so distinct CDR3 sequences, less than 15% observed once, and the top ten hold 0.79%. The source material was PBMCs, sampled before TCRalphabeta/CD19-depleted stem cell transplant. These receptors came from a girl aged 2 to 9 with congenital amegakaryocytic thrombocytopenia, due to receive a stem cell transplant. Both conserved end residues are part of each CDR3. The order of the fields is CDR3 protein, CDR3 DNA, V gene, J gene, clone size, D gene. D genes are given only for firm matches. Clone sizes are given selectively: once, few, many, or a class where the clone is expanded.

CASSIAETGANVLTF	TGTGCCAGTAGTATAGCGGAAACTGGGGCCAACGTCCTGACTTTC	TRBV19	TRBJ2-6	.	.
CSARGSSGTRSDEQFF	TGCAGTGCTAGGGGCTCATCCGGGACTAGATCGGATGAGCAGTTCTTC	TRBV20-1	TRBJ2-1	many	TRBD2
CSVNRVSMNTEAFF	TGCAGCGTTAACAGGGTTTCCATGAACACTGAAGCTTTCTTT	TRBV29-1	TRBJ1-1	few	.
CASSPGSGLDHEQYF	TGCGCCAGCAGCCCGGGCAGTGGACTAGACCACGAGCAGTACTTC	TRBV5-1	TRBJ2-7	.	TRBD2
CASSFSGGALSGANVLTF	TGTGCCAGCAGCTTTTCAGGGGGGGCTCTCTCTGGGGCCAACGTCCTGACTTTC	TRBV5-5	TRBJ2-6	few	.
CSAGTGTGARYTF	TGCAGCGCAGGAACCGGGACAGGGGCACGCTACACCTTC	TRBV29-1	TRBJ1-2	.	TRBD1
CSARPGQGLAKNIQYF	TGCAGTGCTAGGCCGGGACAGGGCCTAGCCAAAAACATTCAGTACTTC	TRBV20-1	TRBJ2-4	many	TRBD1
CATSRARTGDTQYF	TGTGCCACCAGCAGAGCCAGAACGGGAGATACGCAGTATTTT	TRBV15	TRBJ2-3	many	.
CASSQDQRTRNTEAFF	TGCGCCAGCAGCCAAGATCAAAGGACTCGAAACACTGAAGCTTTCTTT	TRBV4-1	TRBJ1-1	few	.
CASSLNSANTEAFF	TGTGCCAGCAGTCTTAATTCGGCGAACACTGAAGCTTTCTTT	TRBV12-3/TRBV12-4	TRBJ1-1	few	.